This is a list of T cell receptor beta chains from one sample in a study of graft-versus-host responses after intestinal transplantation. What these receptors recognize is not known. Assay: immunoSEQ multiplex PCR; the TCRdb copy retains only in-frame clones and omits some. The sample consists of over 85,000 clones, around 93% of them appearing once. Sequenced material: unstimulated CD4+ T cells sorted from spleen or lymph node cells, taken before transplant. Source of these receptors: a human donor who was the organ donor for an intestinal transplant. Each CDR3 is given with its conserved first and last residue. The D gene is left open where the match is weak. A row's size may be missing; if present it is once, few, many or a size class.

TRBJ1-4 | TRBV4-3 | NA | NA | TGCGCCAGCAGCCCCCGGGCAGCAACTAATGAAAAACTGTTTTTT | CASSPRAATNEKLFF
TRBJ1-1 | TRBV18 | NA | TRBD1 | TGTGCCAGCTCAATCTCACCGGGACAGGCCGTTGGGGGCACTGAAGCTTTCTTT | CASSISPGQAVGGTEAFF
TRBJ1-6 | TRBV7-8 | NA | TRBD1 | TGTGCCAGCAGGTTGGGACAGGGGCAAAATTCACCCCTCCACTTT | CASRLGQGQNSPLHF
TRBJ1-1 | TRBV18 | NA | TRBD1 | TGTGCCAGCAGGAAACAGGGGACTGAAGCTTTCTTT | CASRKQGTEAFF
TRBJ1-6 | TRBV7-2 | NA | NA | TGTGCCAGCAGCCCTACCCAGGGGTATAATTCACCCCTCCACTTT | CASSPTQGYNSPLHF
TRBJ1-6 | TRBV7-2 | NA | NA | TGTGCCAGCAGCTCAGGAGGGGTTAATTCACCCCTCCACTTT | CASSSGGVNSPLHF
TRBJ1-1 | TRBV10-3 | NA | TRBD1 | TGTGCCATCAGTGGGACAGGGGGCACTGAAGCTTTCTTT | CAISGTGGTEAFF
TRBJ2-3 | TRBV6-5 | few | TRBD1 | TGTGCCAGCAGGGGGGACAGGGTGACGATTCATACGCAGTATTTT | CASRGDRVTIHTQYF
TRBJ1-2 | TRBV4-1 | once | TRBD1 | TGCGCCAGCAGCCAACCCCCGGGACAGGGGGCTAACTATGGCTACACCTTC | CASSQPPGQGANYGYTF
TRBJ1-4 | TRBV27 | NA | NA | TGTGCCAGCAGTTTTAACACCCCGAATGAAAAACTGTTTTTT | CASSFNTPNEKLFF
TRBJ2-3 | TRBV27 | NA | NA | TGTGCCAGCAGCGCCGGACAGAGCACAGATACGCAGTATTTT | CASSAGQSTDTQYF
TRBJ2-6 | TRBV5-7 | NA | NA | TGTGCCAGCAGTTGCCCGGGACGGAAGTCTGGGGCCAACGTCCTGACTTTC | CASSCPGRKSGANVLTF
TRBJ2-6 | TRBV9 | NA | NA | TGTGCCAGCACCAACGGTCCTGAAAACTCTGGGGCCAACGTCCTGACTTTC | CASTNGPENSGANVLTF
TRBJ1-6 | TRBV7-9 | NA | NA | TGTGCCAGCAGCTTCTCGGCAGCAAATTCACCCCTCCACTTT | CASSFSAANSPLHF
TRBJ1-2 | TRBV6-1 | NA | TRBD1 | TGTGCCATTCCAGACAGGGTCTATGGCTACACCTTC | CAIPDRVYGYTF
TRBJ2-7 | TRBV28 | once | NA | TGTGCCAGCAGTCGGTTCAGGGGAATTCCCTACGAGCAGTACTTC | CASSRFRGIPYEQYF
TRBJ2-4 | TRBV5-1 | NA | NA | TGCGCCAGCAGCTCAACAGGGGCCAAAAACATTCAGTACTTC | CASSSTGAKNIQYF
TRBJ2-5 | TRBV7-8 | NA | TRBD2 | TGTGCCAGCAGCATTGTTCTAGCGGGGGGTAGAGAGACCCAGTACTTC | CASSIVLAGGRETQYF
TRBJ1-5 | TRBV6-1 | NA | TRBD1 | TGTGCCAGCAGTGGGGGACAGGGGTCTACTCCCCAGCATTTT | CASSGGQGSTPQHF
TRBJ1-6 | TRBV19 | NA | NA | TGTGCCAGTAACCCGACAGTCATAGGTTCACCCCTCCACTTT | CASNPTVIGSPLHF
TRBJ2-1 | TRBV14 | NA | TRBD2 | TGTGCCAGCAGCCAATCGTCCCTGCGACGACTAGCGGGGAATTACAATGAGCAGTTCTTC | CASSQSSLRRLAGNYNEQFF
TRBJ1-5 | TRBV2 | NA | NA | TGTGCCAGCAGTGAGGAAAGCAATCAGCCCCAGCATTTT | CASSEESNQPQHF
TRBJ2-2 | TRBV27 | NA | NA | TGTGCCAGCAGTTCCCCCAGGGGCGGGTCCGGGGAGCTGTTTTTT | CASSSPRGGSGELFF
TRBJ2-2 | TRBV7-9 | NA | NA | TGTGCCAGCAGCTTAGTAGGCATCACCGGGGAGCTGTTTTTT | CASSLVGITGELFF
TRBJ2-1 | TRBV27 | NA | NA | TGTGCCAGCAGGGACAAGTTCGTGGCCTACGGCGATGAGCAGTTCTTC | CASRDKFVAYGDEQFF
TRBJ1-1 | TRBV5-1 | NA | NA | TGCGCCAGCAGCTTGGAGCCGGGTCCTGACACTGAAGCTTTCTTT | CASSLEPGPDTEAFF
TRBJ2-4 | TRBV10-3 | NA | NA | TGTGCCGTTCTCGTACAGCCTCACATAGCCAAAAACATTCAGTACTTC | CAVLVQPHIAKNIQYF
TRBJ2-2 | TRBV27 | NA | TRBD2 | TGTGCCAGCACTCCAGGGAGGGCTATTGACACCGGGGAGCTGTTTTTT | CASTPGRAIDTGELFF
TRBJ2-1 | TRBV15 | NA | TRBD2 | TGTGCCACCAGCACCATTAGCGGGGCGGCCTACAATGAGCAGTTCTTC | CATSTISGAAYNEQFF
TRBJ1-2 | TRBV28 | once | NA | TGTGCCAGCAGTTCACCCGGGACGGGAAATAACTATGGCTACACCTTC | CASSSPGTGNNYGYTF
TRBJ1-2 | TRBV5-1 | NA | TRBD1 | TGCGCCAGCAGCCCAATCGGAGGGACAGGGGCCTATGGCTACACCTTC | CASSPIGGTGAYGYTF
TRBJ2-2 | TRBV7-8 | NA | TRBD2 | TGTGCCAGCAGCAGACCTAGCGGGGGGGCCCCCGGGGAGCTGTTTTTT | CASSRPSGGAPGELFF
TRBJ1-2 | TRBV2 | NA | TRBD1 | TGTGCCAGCAGCGGGACAGGGGATACTGGCTACACCTTC | CASSGTGDTGYTF
TRBJ1-1 | TRBV5-1 | NA | NA | TGCGCCAGCAGCTTGGGCAGGGGAGAGACTGAAGCTTTCTTT | CASSLGRGETEAFF
TRBJ1-1 | TRBV28 | NA | NA | TGTGCCAGCACCACTATAGGGGGGGGCCTAATGAACACTGAAGCTTTCTTT | CASTTIGGGLMNTEAFF
TRBJ2-3 | TRBV5-6 | once | NA | TGTGCCAGCAGCTTGCTGAGGGATCTGAGCACAGATACGCAGTATTTT | CASSLLRDLSTDTQYF
TRBJ1-6 | TRBV6-5 | NA | NA | TGTGCCAGCAGTTACTTGCGGGGTTTTCAGGGGTCACCCCTCCACTTT | CASSYLRGFQGSPLHF
TRBJ2-3 | TRBV10-3 | few | TRBD2 | TGTGCCATCAGTACTAGCGGGGGGGTAACAGATACGCAGTATTTT | CAISTSGGVTDTQYF
TRBJ2-7 | TRBV11-2 | NA | NA | TGTGCCAGCAGCATCTCGGACAGTACCTACGAGCAGTACTTC | CASSISDSTYEQYF
TRBJ1-3 | TRBV28 | NA | TRBD1 | TGTGCCAGCAGTTTTCTCGACAGGGGGGGAAACACCATATATTTT | CASSFLDRGGNTIYF
TRBJ1-4 | TRBV4-1 | NA | TRBD1 | TGCGCCAGCAGCCAAGATCGACAGGGTGAAAAACTGTTTTTT | CASSQDRQGEKLFF
TRBJ1-2 | TRBV5-1 | NA | TRBD1 | TGCGCCAGCAGCTACTGGGACAGGAGCTATGGCTACACCTTC | CASSYWDRSYGYTF
TRBJ2-3 | TRBV7-6 | NA | NA | TGTGCCAGCAGCCTAGACCGGGGGTCCACAGATACGCAGTATTTT | CASSLDRGSTDTQYF
TRBJ1-2 | TRBV18 | NA | NA | TGTGCCAGCTCACCACTTAGCCAGGGTACTAACTATGGCTACACCTTC | CASSPLSQGTNYGYTF
TRBJ1-3 | TRBV6-9 | NA | NA | TGTGCCAGCAGTTACCCCCCGGCTATTGGAAACACCATATATTTT | CASSYPPAIGNTIYF
TRBJ2-1 | TRBV19 | NA | TRBD1 | TGTGCCAGTAGTAGGCGACAGGGAAAACACAATGAGCAGTTCTTC | CASSRRQGKHNEQFF
TRBJ2-5 | TRBV7-9 | once | NA | TGTGCCAGCAGCTTACAAGAGACCCAGTACTTC | CASSLQETQYF
TRBJ1-6 | TRBV27 | NA | TRBD1 | TGTGCCAGCGGGCAAGAGACAGGGGTCAGTTCACCCCTCCACTTT | CASGQETGVSSPLHF
TRBJ1-1 | TRBV7-9 | NA | NA | TGTGCCAGCAGCCTCGGGACTGTGGTGACTGAAGCTTTCTTT | CASSLGTVVTEAFF
TRBJ1-1 | TRBV13 | NA | NA | TGTGCCAGCAGCTTTGGGCGTTCTGAAGCTTTCTTT | CASSFGRSEAFF
TRBJ2-3 | TRBV4-3 | NA | NA | TGCGCCAGCAGCCAAGACCGACGAAGACCAGATACGCAGTATTTT | CASSQDRRRPDTQYF
TRBJ2-5 | TRBV5-1 | NA | NA | TGCGCCAGCAGCGGCGGAGGGTTGTACCAAGAGACCCAGTACTTC | CASSGGGLYQETQYF
TRBJ2-7 | TRBV5-6 | NA | NA | TGTGCCAGCAGCTTGGCCCTTCACGAGCAGTACTTC | CASSLALHEQYF
TRBJ2-5 | TRBV18 | once | NA | TGTGCCAGCTCACCAATGATGCAGGGGGAGACCCAGTACTTC | CASSPMMQGETQYF
TRBJ1-5 | TRBV28 | NA | NA | TGTGCCAGCAGCCCCGGTTCTTCTTTCAATCAGCCCCAGCATTTT | CASSPGSSFNQPQHF
TRBJ2-5 | TRBV7-6 | NA | NA | TGTGCCAGCAGCTTAGGCGCTAGGGGGGAGACCCAGTACTTC | CASSLGARGETQYF
TRBJ1-6 | TRBV9 | NA | NA | TGTGCCAGCAGCGGTTCTAGCTCCTATAATTCACCCCTCCACTTT | CASSGSSSYNSPLHF
TRBJ2-5 | TRBV4-1 | once | NA | TGCGCCAGCAGCCGAGGGCTAGCGATACCCCTCCAAGAGACCCAGTACTTC | CASSRGLAIPLQETQYF
TRBJ1-3 | TRBV15 | NA | NA | TGTGCCACCAGCAGACAGAGAAACACCATATATTTT | CATSRQRNTIYF
TRBJ2-7 | TRBV14 | NA | NA | TGTGCCAGCAGCCAAGATCTTGTGATAGATAGCACCTACGAGCAGTACTTC | CASSQDLVIDSTYEQYF